Following are 15 T cell receptor beta chains from one sample sequenced in a study of T-cell reconstitution after alpha-beta-depleted transplantation in children. Preparation of the TCRbeta library used unique molecular identifiers. TCRdb re-called the PCR reads through MiXCR, storing one row per CDR3 protein. This sample has hundreds of thousands of distinct CDR3 sequences, with roughly 14% found just once. The sequencing used PBMCs, collected before TCRalphabeta/CD19-depleted stem cell transplant. These TCRs come from a girl aged 2 to 9 with congenital amegakaryocytic thrombocytopenia, due to receive a stem cell transplant.

To note about this clonotype: A much more abundant neighbour one base away suggests this may be a read error. This chain joins TRBV12-3 or TRBV12-4 and TRBJ1-1; D call uncertain. This CDR3 is built from 13 residues. The ends were cut back, 3 bases at V and 5 bases at J, with 10 bases in the middle. CDR3 residues: CASSFNPVTEAFF. CDR3 in DNA: TGTGCCAGCAGTTTCAATCCGGTAACTGAAGCTTTCTTT.

The chain links TRBV4-2 to TRBJ1-2; the D is unclear. Germline V gene data show CDR1 as LGHNA and CDR2 as YNFKEQ. CDR3 length: 13 residues. Trimming shortened V by 1 base and J by 6 bases, and 9 bases separated the two germline ends. CDR3 coding DNA: TGTGCCAGCAGCCAAGTACAGTTCGATGGCTACACCTTC. The encoded protein is CASSQVQFDGYTF.

In its sample, this clonotype was seen many times. J is TRBJ2-1 and V is TRBV12-3 or TRBV12-4; D is uncertain. This CDR3 is built from 16 residues. Trimming took 3 bases from V and 7 from J, leaving 19 bases between them. The CDR3 DNA follows: TGTGCCAGCAGTTTCCGGAATTTGGGTAGGGCGAATGAGCAGTTCTTC. It encodes CASSFRNLGRANEQFF.

This clonotype was detected ten times or more. This chain connects TRBV12-3 or TRBV12-4 to TRBJ2-3; 7 bases match TRBD1. The CDR3 has 14 amino acids. Trimming removed 8 bases from V and 2 bases from J; junction bases left unmatched: 7. The CDR3, as DNA: TGTGCCAGCGGTGAGGGGGCTGCCACAGATACGCAGTATTTT. Protein sequence: CASGEGAATDTQYF.

The chain joins TRBV3-1 to TRBJ2-2; no clear D gene. There are 15 residues in the CDR3. V dropped 2 bases and J dropped 0 bases, with 7 bases sitting between them. The germline CDR1 and CDR2 sequences are LGHDT and YNNKEL (reference sequence). The chain's CDR3 is CASSQISANTGELFF. The CDR3 DNA is TGTGCCAGCAGCCAAATATCCGCGAACACCGGGGAGCTGTTTTTT. Full variable domain (remainder filled in from reference TRBV3-1 and TRBJ2-2): DTAVSQTPKYLVTQMGNDKSIKCEQNLGHDTMYWYKQDSKKFLKIMFSYNNKELIINETVPNRFSPKSPDKAHLNLHINSLELGDSAVYFCASSQISANTGELFFGEGSRLTVL.

In regard to this clonotype: A much bigger clone sits one base away, suggesting this may be a read error. The chain uses TRBV10-2 and TRBJ1-2; 7 positions match TRBD1. The CDR3 consists of 13 residues. Looked up from germline, CDR1 is WSHSY and CDR2 is SAAADI. The CDR3 bases are TGCGCCCGCAGTCCGGGACAGCGATATGGCTACACCTTC. Translated, it gives CARSPGQRYGYTF.

There are many counts of this clonotype. The V gene is TRBV25-1, the J gene TRBJ1-4; D perhaps matches TRBD1 (5 bases). This CDR3 has 18 residues. Trimming removed 3 bases at V and 0 bases at J, with 17 bases between. Germline CDR1 is MGHDK and CDR2 is SYGVNS. CDR3 sequence reads: CASSETGTAATTNEKLFF. The CDR3 region has the DNA TGTGCCAGCAGTGAGACCGGGACGGCCGCTACAACTAATGAAAAACTGTTTTTT.

The gene calls are TRBV5-1 and TRBJ2-5; tentative D call: TRBD1 (6 bases). The V and J ends lost 2 bases and 0 bases respectively, with 11 bases between them. The CDR3 is 15 residues long. In germline, CDR1 is SGHRS, CDR2 YFSETQ. Here the CDR3 reads CASSFTGYNQETQYF. DNA for the CDR3: TGCGCCAGCAGCTTCACAGGGTACAACCAAGAGACCCAGTACTTC.

This clonotype showed up many times. This chain uses TRBV28 with TRBJ1-5; TRBD1 matches at 7 bases. The CDR3 totals 14 residues. The germline gives CDR1 MDHEN, CDR2 SYDVKM. V lost 6 bases and J lost 7; bases outside the gene matches: 9. CDR3 amino acids: CASRGQPAAQPQHF. CDR3 nucleotide sequence: TGTGCCAGCAGGGGACAGCCTGCTGCGCAGCCCCAGCATTTT. Based on the CDR3 plus reference TRBV28 and TRBJ1-5, the full variable domain is DVKVTQSSRYLVKRTGEKVFLECVQDMDHENMFWYRQDPGLGLRLIYFSYDVKMKEKGDIPEGYSVSREKKERFSLILESASTNQTSMYLCASRGQPAAQPQHFGDGTRLSIL.

The CDR3 spells CSVAPGTGTDTQYF. DNA of the CDR3: TGCAGTGTCGCCCCAGGGACTGGAACAGATACGCAGTATTTT. The genes are TRBV20-1 and TRBJ2-3; D may be TRBD2 (6 bases). CDR1 and CDR2 from the germline V gene are DFQATT and SNEGSKA (reference sequence). The length of the CDR3 is 14 residues. Trimming took 7 bases from V and 3 from J, leaving 17 bases between them.

At least ten counts were recorded for this clonotype. The chain couples TRBV12-3 or TRBV12-4 to TRBJ2-7; 9 bases match TRBD1. CDR3 length equals 14 residues. V was pared by 2 bases and J by 4 bases, with 3 bases of the junction left unmatched. CDR3 DNA sequence: TGTGCCAGCAGTTTATGGGACAGGGATTACGAGCAGTACTTC. Amino acid sequence: CASSLWDRDYEQYF.

This clonotype has more than one count but fewer than ten. The rearrangement joins TRBV24-1 to TRBJ2-1, with 9 positions matching TRBD2. CDR3 length: 15 amino acids. The junction had 3 bases not matched to a gene; V was cut back by 3 bases and J by 4 bases. Germline lookup yields CDR1 KGHDR and CDR2 SFDVKD. CDR3: CATSDPSGRYNEQFF. The CDR3 coding sequence is TGTGCCACCAGTGATCCGAGCGGGAGGTACAATGAGCAGTTCTTC.

This clonotype was observed a few times. This chain's CDR3 is CAWRGTYEQYF. The CDR3 DNA reads TGTGCCTGGAGGGGGACCTACGAGCAGTACTTC. The gene calls are TRBV30 and TRBJ2-7, with D unclear. The length of the CDR3 is 11 residues. V lost 3 bases, J lost 2 bases, and 5 bases lay in between. CDR1 GTSNPN and CDR2 SVGIG come from the germline V gene (reference sequence).

Regarding this clonotype: Possible read error: a much larger clone is one base away. This chain connects TRBV28 to TRBJ2-3; 7 nucleotides agree with TRBD2. Germline V gene data show CDR1 as MDHEN and CDR2 as SYDVKM. CDR3 size: 14 residues. CDR3 amino acids: CAIKAGEVTDTPYF. In DNA form, the CDR3 reads TGTGCCATCAAGGCGGGAGAGGTGACAGATACGCCGTATTTT.

The rearrangement uses TRBV3-1 and TRBJ2-7; 7 bases align to TRBD1. With V trimmed by 4 bases and J by 3 bases, 9 bases remained unmatched. Germline values: CDR1 LGHDT, CDR2 YNNKEL (reference sequence). This CDR3 has 15 amino acids. The CDR3 nucleotides are TGTGCCAGCAGCCCTCGGACAGGAGCTGGCTACGAGCAGTACTTC. Translating it yields CASSPRTGAGYEQYF.